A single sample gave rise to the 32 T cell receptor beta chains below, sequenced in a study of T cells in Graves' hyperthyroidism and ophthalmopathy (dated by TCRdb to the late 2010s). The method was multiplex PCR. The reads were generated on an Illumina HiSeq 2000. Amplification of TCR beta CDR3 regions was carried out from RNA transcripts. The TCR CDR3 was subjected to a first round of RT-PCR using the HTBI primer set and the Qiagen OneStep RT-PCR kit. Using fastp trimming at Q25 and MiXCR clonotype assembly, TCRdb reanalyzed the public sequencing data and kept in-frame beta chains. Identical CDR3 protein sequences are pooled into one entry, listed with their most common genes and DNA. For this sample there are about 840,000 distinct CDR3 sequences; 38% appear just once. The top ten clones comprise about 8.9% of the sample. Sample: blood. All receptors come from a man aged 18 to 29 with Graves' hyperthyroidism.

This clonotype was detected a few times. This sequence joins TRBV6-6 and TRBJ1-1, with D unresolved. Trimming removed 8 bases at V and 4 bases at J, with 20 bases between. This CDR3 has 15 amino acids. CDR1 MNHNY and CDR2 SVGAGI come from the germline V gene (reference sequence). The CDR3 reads CASYLQLVRGTEAFF. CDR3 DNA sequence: TGTGCCAGCTATTTACAGTTAGTTCGGGGCACTGAAGCTTTCTTT.

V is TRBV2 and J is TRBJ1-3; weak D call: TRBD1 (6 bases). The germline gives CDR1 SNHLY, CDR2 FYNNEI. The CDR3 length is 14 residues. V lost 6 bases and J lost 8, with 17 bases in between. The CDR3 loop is CASRQTGGGYTIYF. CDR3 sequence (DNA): TGTGCCAGCAGACAGACAGGAGGTGGCTACACCATATATTTT.

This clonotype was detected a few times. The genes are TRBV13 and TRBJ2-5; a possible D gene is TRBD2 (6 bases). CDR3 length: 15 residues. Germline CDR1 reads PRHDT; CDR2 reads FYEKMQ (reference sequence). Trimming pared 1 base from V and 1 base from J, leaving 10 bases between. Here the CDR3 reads CASSLVRGGQETQYF. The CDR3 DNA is TGTGCCAGCAGCTTAGTGCGGGGCGGCCAAGAGACCCAGTACTTC.

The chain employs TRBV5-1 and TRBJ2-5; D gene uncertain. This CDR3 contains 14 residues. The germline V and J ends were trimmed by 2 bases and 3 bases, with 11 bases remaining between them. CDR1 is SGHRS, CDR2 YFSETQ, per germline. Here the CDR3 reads CASSLLRQEETQYF. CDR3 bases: TGCGCCAGCAGCTTACTACGACAAGAAGAGACCCAGTACTTC.

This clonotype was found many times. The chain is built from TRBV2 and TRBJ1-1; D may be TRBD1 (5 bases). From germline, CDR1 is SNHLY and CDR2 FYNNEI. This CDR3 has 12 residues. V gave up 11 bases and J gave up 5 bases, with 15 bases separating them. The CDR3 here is CARSTGGTEAFF. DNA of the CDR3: TGTGCCCGTTCCACCGGGGGGACTGAAGCTTTCTTT.

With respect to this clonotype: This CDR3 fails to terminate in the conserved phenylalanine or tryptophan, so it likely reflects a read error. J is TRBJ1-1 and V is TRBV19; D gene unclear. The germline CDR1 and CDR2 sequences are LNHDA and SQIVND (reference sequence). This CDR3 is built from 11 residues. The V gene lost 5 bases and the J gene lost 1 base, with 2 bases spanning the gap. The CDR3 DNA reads TGTGCCAGTAGTCAGAACACTGAAGCTTTCCTT. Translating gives CASSQNTEAFL.

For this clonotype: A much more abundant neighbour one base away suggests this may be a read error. DNA for the CDR3: TGTGCCAGCAGCTTAGCACAGCGACGAGAGACCCAGCACTTC. Translating it yields CASSLAQRRETQHF. The V call is TRBV7-9, the J call TRBJ2-5; no clear D gene. The germline gives CDR1 SEHNR, CDR2 FQNEAQ (reference sequence). The CDR3 is 14 residues long.

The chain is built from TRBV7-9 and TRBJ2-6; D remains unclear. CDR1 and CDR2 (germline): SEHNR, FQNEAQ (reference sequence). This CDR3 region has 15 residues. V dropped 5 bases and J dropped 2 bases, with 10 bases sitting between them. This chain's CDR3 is CASSPIRTGANVLTF. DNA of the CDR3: TGTGCCAGCAGCCCGATTAGGACTGGGGCCAACGTCCTGACTTTC.

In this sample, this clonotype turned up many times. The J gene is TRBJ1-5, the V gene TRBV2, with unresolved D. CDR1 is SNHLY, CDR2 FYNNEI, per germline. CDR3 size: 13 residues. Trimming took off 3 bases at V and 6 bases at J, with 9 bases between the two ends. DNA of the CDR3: TGTGCCAGCAGTGATTTGACCGTTCAGCCCCAGCATTTT. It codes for CASSDLTVQPQHF. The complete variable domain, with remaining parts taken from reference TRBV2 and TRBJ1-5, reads EPEVTQTPSHQVTQMGQEVILRCVPISNHLYFYWYRQILGQKVEFLVSFYNNEISEKSEIFDDQFSVERPDGSNFTLKIRSTKLEDSAMYFCASSDLTVQPQHFGDGTRLSIL.

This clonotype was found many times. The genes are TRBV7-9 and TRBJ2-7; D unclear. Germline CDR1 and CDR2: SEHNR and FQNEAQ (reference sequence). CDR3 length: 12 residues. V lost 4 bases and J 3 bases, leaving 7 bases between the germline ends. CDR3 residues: CASSSTVYEQYF. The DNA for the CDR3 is TGTGCCAGCAGCTCGACGGTCTACGAGCAGTACTTC.

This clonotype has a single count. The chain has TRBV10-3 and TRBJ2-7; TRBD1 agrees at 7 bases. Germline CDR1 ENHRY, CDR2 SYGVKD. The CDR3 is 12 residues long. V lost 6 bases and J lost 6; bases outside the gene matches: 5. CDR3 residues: CAISATGVEQYF. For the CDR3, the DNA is TGTGCCATCAGCGCTACAGGGGTCGAGCAGTACTTC.

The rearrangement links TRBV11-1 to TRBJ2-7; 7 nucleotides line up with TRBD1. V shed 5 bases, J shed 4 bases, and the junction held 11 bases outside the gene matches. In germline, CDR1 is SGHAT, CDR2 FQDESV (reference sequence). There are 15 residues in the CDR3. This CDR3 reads CASSRGTVLDYEQYF. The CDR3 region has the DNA TGTGCCAGCAGCAGGGGGACAGTTTTGGATTACGAGCAGTACTTC.

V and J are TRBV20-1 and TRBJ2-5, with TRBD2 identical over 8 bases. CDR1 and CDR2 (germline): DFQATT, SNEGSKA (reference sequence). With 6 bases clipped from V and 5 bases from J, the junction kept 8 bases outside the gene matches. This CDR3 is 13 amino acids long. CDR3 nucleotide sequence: TGCAGTGCCCCAGATAGCGGGATGGAGACCCAGTACTTC. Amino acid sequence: CSAPDSGMETQYF.

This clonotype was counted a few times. DNA for the CDR3: TGCGCCAGCAGCTCGGAGGGACAGTTCAACACTGAAGCTTTCTTT. Its translation is CASSSEGQFNTEAFF. This sequence joins TRBV5-1 and TRBJ1-1, with TRBD1 matching over 7 bases. Germline values: CDR1 SGHRS, CDR2 YFSETQ. CDR3 size: 15 residues. With V trimmed by 3 bases and J by 2 bases, 7 bases remained unmatched.

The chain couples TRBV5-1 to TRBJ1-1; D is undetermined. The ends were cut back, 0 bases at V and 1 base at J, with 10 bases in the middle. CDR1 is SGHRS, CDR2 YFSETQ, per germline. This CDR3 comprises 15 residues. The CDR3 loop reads CASSLGFSTNTEAFF. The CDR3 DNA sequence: TGCGCCAGCAGCTTGGGATTTTCTACGAACACTGAAGCTTTCTTT.

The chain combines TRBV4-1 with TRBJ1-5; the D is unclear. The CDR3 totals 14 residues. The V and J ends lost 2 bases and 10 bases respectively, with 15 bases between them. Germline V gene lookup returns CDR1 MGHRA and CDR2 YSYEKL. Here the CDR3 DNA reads TGCGCCAGCAGCCAAACACCGGGATGGGAACCCCAGCATTTT. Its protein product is CASSQTPGWEPQHF.

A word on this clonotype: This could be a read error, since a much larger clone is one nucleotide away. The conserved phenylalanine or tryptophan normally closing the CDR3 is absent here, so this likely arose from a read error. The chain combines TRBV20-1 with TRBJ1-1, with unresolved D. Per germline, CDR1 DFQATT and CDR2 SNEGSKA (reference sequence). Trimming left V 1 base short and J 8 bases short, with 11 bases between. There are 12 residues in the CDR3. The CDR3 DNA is TGCAGTGCTAGAGCCCTAGTTCGGGAAGCTTTCCTT. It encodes CSARALVREAFL.

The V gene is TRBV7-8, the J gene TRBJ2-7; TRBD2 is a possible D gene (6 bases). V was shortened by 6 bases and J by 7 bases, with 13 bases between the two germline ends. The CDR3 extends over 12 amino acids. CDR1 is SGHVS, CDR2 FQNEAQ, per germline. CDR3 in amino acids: CASSVSGREQYF. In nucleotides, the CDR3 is TGTGCCAGCAGTGTTTCAGGGAGGGAGCAGTACTTC.

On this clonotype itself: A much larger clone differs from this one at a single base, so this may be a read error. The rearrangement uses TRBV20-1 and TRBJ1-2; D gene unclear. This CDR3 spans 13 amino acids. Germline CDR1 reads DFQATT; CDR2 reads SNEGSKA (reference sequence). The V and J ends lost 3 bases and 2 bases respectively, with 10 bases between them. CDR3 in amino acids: CSASDLDNYGYTF. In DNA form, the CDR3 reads TGCAGTGCTAGCGATCTTGACAACTATGGCTACACCTTC.

CDR3 sequence reads: CASGRGSQPQHF. The DNA for the CDR3 is TGTGCCAGCGGCAGGGGTAGTCAGCCCCAGCATTTT. The chain combines TRBV6-5 with TRBJ1-5; D is perhaps TRBD1 (6 bases). There are 12 residues in the CDR3. Trimming cost V 8 bases and J 6 bases, with 11 bases left between them. Germline V gives CDR1 MNHEY, CDR2 SVGAGI.

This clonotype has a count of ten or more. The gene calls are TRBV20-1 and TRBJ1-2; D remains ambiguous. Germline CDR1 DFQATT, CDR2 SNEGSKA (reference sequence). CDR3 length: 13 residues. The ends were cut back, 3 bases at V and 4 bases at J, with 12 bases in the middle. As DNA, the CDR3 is TGCAGTGCTAGGGTTCCTGAGGGCTATGGCTACACCTTC. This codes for CSARVPEGYGYTF.

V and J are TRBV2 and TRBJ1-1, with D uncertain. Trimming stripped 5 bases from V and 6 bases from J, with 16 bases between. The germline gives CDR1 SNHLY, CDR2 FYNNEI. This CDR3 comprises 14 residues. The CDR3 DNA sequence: TGTGCCAGCAGTTATCTCCTTCTCGGCCCTGAAGCTTTCTTT. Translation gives CASSYLLLGPEAFF.

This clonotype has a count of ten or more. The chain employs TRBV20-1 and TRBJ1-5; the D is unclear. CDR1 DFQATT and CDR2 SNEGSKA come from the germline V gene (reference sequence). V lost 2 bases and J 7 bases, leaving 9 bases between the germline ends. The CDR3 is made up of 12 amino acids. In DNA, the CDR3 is TGCAGTGCTAGAAGGAAAAGCCAGCCCCAGCATTTT. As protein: CSARRKSQPQHF.

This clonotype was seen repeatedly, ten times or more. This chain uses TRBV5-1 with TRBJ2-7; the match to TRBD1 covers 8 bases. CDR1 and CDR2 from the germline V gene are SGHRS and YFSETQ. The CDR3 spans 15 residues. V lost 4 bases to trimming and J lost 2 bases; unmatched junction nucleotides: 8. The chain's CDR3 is CASSLRQGPAYEQYF. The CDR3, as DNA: TGCGCCAGCAGCCTACGACAGGGGCCCGCCTACGAGCAGTACTTC.

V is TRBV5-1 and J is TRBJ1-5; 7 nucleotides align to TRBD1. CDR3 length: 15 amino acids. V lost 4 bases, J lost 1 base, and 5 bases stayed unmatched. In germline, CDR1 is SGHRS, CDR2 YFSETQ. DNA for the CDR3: TGCGCCAGCAGCCCGACGGGACAGAGCAATCAGCCCCAGCATTTT. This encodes CASSPTGQSNQPQHF.

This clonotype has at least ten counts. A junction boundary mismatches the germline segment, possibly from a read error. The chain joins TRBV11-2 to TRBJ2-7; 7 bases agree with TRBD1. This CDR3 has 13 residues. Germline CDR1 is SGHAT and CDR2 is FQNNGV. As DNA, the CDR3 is TGTGCCAGCAGCGTAGACAGGGCGTTCGAGCAGTACTTC. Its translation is CASSVDRAFEQYF.

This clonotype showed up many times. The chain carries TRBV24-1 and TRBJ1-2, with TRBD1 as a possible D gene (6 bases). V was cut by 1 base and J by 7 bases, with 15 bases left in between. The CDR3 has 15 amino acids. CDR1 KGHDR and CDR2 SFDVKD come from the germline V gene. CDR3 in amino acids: CATSDLTGPFAGYTF. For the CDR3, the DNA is TGTGCCACCAGTGATTTAACAGGGCCCTTTGCTGGCTACACCTTC.

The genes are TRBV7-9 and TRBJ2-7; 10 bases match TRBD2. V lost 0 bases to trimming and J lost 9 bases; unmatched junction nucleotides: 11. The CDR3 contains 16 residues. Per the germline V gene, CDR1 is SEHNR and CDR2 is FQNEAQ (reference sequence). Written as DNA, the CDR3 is TGTGCCAGCAGCTTAGCGCGGACTAGCGGAGCCGATGGGCAGTACTTC. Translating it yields CASSLARTSGADGQYF.

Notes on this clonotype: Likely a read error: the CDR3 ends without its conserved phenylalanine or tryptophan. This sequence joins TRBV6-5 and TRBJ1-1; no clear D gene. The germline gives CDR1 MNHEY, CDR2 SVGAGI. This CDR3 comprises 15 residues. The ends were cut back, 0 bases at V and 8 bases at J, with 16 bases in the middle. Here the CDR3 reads CASSYSIRHAGEAFL. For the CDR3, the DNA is TGTGCCAGCAGTTACTCGATAAGACACGCTGGCGAAGCTTTCCTT.

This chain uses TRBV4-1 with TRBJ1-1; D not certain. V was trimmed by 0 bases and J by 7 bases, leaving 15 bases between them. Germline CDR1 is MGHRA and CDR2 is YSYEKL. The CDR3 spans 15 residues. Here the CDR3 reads CASSQEAHMGSEAFF. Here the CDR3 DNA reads TGCGCCAGCAGCCAAGAGGCCCACATGGGGAGTGAAGCTTTCTTT.

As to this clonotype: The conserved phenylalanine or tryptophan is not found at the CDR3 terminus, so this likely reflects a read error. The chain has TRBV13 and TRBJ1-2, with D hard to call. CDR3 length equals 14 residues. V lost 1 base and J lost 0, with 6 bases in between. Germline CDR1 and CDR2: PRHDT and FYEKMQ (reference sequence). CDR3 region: CASSLATANYGYTL. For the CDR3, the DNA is TGTGCCAGCAGCTTAGCCACCGCTAACTATGGCTACACCCTC.

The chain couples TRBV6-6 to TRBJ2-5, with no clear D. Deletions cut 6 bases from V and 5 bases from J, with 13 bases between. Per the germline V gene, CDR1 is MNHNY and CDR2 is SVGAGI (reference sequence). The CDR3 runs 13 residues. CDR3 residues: CASRTTLLETQYF. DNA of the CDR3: TGTGCCAGCAGGACCACGCTCTTGGAGACCCAGTACTTC.